The 21 T cell receptor beta chains in this list originate from one sample, sequenced in a study of blood T cell repertoires in COVID-19. This table comes from immunoSEQ multiplex PCR, and its TCRdb copy is limited to in-frame clones, with some not included. The data contain roughly 250,000 clones, about four fifths of them seen just once; the ten biggest clones take up 3% to 4.5%. The sample comprised PBMCs or T cells enriched from blood (not recorded which). These receptors came from a woman aged 40 to 50 who had been exposed to COVID-19.

This chain uses TRBV3-1 (or the pseudogene TRBV3-2) with TRBJ1-6; D possibly corresponds to TRBD1 (6 bases). The V end was cut by 7 bases, the J end by 7 bases, with 14 bases between. Germline CDR1 and CDR2: LGHDT and YNNKEL (reference sequence). This CDR3 is 14 amino acids long. Here the CDR3 DNA reads TGTGCCAGCATGGATGGACAGAGAAATTCACCCCTCCACTTT. Its translation: CASMDGQRNSPLHF.

This clone was seen only once. V is TRBV2 and J is TRBJ1-2, with D possibly being TRBD1 (6 bases). Trimming took off 6 bases at V and 2 bases at J, with 16 bases between the two ends. There are 15 residues in the CDR3. Germline V CDR1 and CDR2: SNHLY, FYNNEI. CDR3 loop: CASSPTGTRNYGYTF. CDR3 bases: TGTGCCAGCAGCCCCACCGGGACACGGAACTATGGCTACACCTTC.

The chain carries TRBV6-5 and TRBJ1-4; the D is unclear. Germline lookup yields CDR1 MNHEY and CDR2 SVGAGI. The CDR3 totals 15 residues. Trimming left V 0 bases short and J 6 bases short, with 11 bases between. CDR3 bases: TGTGCCAGCAGTTACTCATTACAGTATGATGAAAAACTGTTTTTT. The encoded protein is CASSYSLQYDEKLFF.

The table lists this clone with many counts. Other nucleotide sequences in the sample specify the same CDR3. The J gene is TRBJ1-1, the V gene TRBV2, with D unclear. Trimming pared 2 bases from V and 0 bases from J, leaving 10 bases between. The CDR3 runs to 15 residues. CDR1 and CDR2 from the germline V gene are SNHLY and FYNNEI. CDR3 loop: CASSELGGMNTEAFF. In DNA, the CDR3 is TGTGCCAGCAGTGAACTCGGAGGGATGAACACTGAAGCTTTCTTT.

This rearrangement joins TRBV18 to TRBJ2-5; 15 bases agree with TRBD2. J lost 5 bases, V lost 1 base, and 14 bases had no gene match. Germline V gives CDR1 KGHSH, CDR2 LQKENI. There are 20 residues in the CDR3. This chain's CDR3 is CASSPLKGLAGGSAEETQYF. In DNA, the CDR3 is TGTGCCAGCTCACCACTCAAGGGACTAGCGGGGGGCTCGGCCGAGGAGACCCAGTACTTC.

This clone was detected once. CDR3 sequence (DNA): TGTGCCAGCAGCTTACGGGACAGTCAAGCTTTCTTT. This sequence encodes CASSLRDSQAFF. The V gene is TRBV7-9, the J gene TRBJ1-1; 7 bases are a match to TRBD1. In germline, CDR1 is SEHNR, CDR2 FQNEAQ (reference sequence). Germline trimming cut 2 bases from V and 9 bases from J; bases unmatched to any gene: 3. This CDR3 has 12 amino acids.

This clone was observed once. This rearrangement joins TRBV27 to TRBJ2-1, with TRBD1 as a possible D gene (6 bases). The germline CDR1 and CDR2 sequences are MNHEY and SMNVEV (reference sequence). The CDR3 sequence is 16 residues long. V was cut by 3 bases and J by 8 bases, with 20 bases left in between. In DNA form, the CDR3 reads TGTGCCAGCAGTTTCCAGGGGTCCCCGCCCCTCCATGAGCAGTTCTTC. This codes for CASSFQGSPPLHEQFF.

The J gene is TRBJ2-1, the V gene TRBV24-1; 10 nucleotides align to TRBD2. Germline trimming cut 1 base from V and 12 bases from J; bases unmatched to any gene: 5. This CDR3 is built from 14 residues. CDR1 and CDR2 from the germline V gene are KGHDR and SFDVKD. CDR3 protein: CATSDLPSGGLQFF. The CDR3 DNA reads as TGTGCCACCAGTGATTTACCTAGCGGGGGTTTGCAGTTCTTC.

This clone showed up just once. V is TRBV28 and J is TRBJ2-3; D is uncertain. This CDR3 is built from 13 residues. CDR1 is MDHEN and CDR2 is SYDVKM in the germline V gene. V was cut by 7 bases and J by 5 bases, with 13 bases left in between. CDR3 region: CASNLGLRDTQYF. The CDR3 bases are TGTGCCAGCAACCTAGGTCTGAGAGATACGCAGTATTTT.

V and J are TRBV27 and TRBJ1-3; TRBD1 matches 7 bases. The length of the CDR3 is 18 residues. Germline V gives CDR1 MNHEY, CDR2 SMNVEV (reference sequence). V gave up 2 bases and J gave up 1 base; unmatched junction bases: 11. In DNA form, the CDR3 reads TGTGCCAGCAGTTTAAGGGGTCCGACAGGGCTTTCTGGAAACACCATATATTTT. Its translation: CASSLRGPTGLSGNTIYF.

The chain uses TRBV6-5 and TRBJ1-2, with a tentative D call TRBD1 (5 bases). The CDR3 runs 13 residues. Per the germline V gene, CDR1 is MNHEY and CDR2 is SVGAGI. V was shortened by 0 bases and J by 7 bases, with 9 bases between the two germline ends. The CDR3 loop reads CASSYSREGGYTF. The CDR3, as DNA: TGTGCCAGCAGTTACTCCAGGGAGGGTGGCTACACCTTC.

V and J are TRBV28 and TRBJ1-3, with D possibly TRBD1 on 6 matching bases. V was cut by 9 bases and J by 2 bases, with 17 bases left in between. Germline values: CDR1 MDHEN, CDR2 SYDVKM. The CDR3 has 15 residues. CDR3 sequence (DNA): TGTGCCAGTGGGGGGGGCGTTTGGGCTGGAAACACCATATATTTT. Translating it yields CASGGGVWAGNTIYF.

This chain uses TRBV7-8 with TRBJ2-3, with D tentatively TRBD2 (5 bases). CDR3 size: 16 residues. V was pared by 1 base and J by 0 bases, with 11 bases between. Germline V gives CDR1 SGHVS, CDR2 FQNEAQ. This CDR3 is CASSLDWGASTDTQYF. The CDR3, as DNA: TGTGCCAGCAGCTTAGACTGGGGAGCTAGCACAGATACGCAGTATTTT. Supplemented by reference TRBV7-8 and TRBJ2-3, the full variable domain reads GAGVSQSPRYKVAKRGQDVALRCDPISGHVSLFWYQQALGQGPEFLTYFQNEAQLDKSGLPSDRFFAERPEGSVSTLKIQRTQQEDSAVYLCASSLDWGASTDTQYFGPGTRLTVL.

The chain couples TRBV5-1 to TRBJ1-2; D is possibly TRBD1 (5 bases). The length of the CDR3 is 17 residues. Germline CDR1 is SGHRS and CDR2 is YFSETQ. Trimming left V 3 bases short and J 1 base short, with 19 bases between. The CDR3 DNA reads as TGCGCCAGCAGCTCCCCTCCCGGGGGGACTTATAACTATGGCTACACCTTC. Translation: CASSSPPGGTYNYGYTF.

The chain uses TRBV6-2 or TRBV6-3 and TRBJ1-5; the D is unclear. The CDR3 is 19 residues long. V dropped 4 bases and J dropped 0 bases, with 22 bases sitting between them. Germline V gives CDR1 MNHEY, CDR2 SVGEGT. The chain's CDR3 is CASSSHSSGLLYSNQPQHF. In nucleotides, the CDR3 is TGTGCCAGCAGTTCCCATTCGTCCGGACTTTTATATAGCAATCAGCCCCAGCATTTT.

The gene calls are TRBV10-3 and TRBJ2-7; unclear D gene. Germline V CDR1 and CDR2: ENHRY, SYGVKD. V was trimmed by 5 bases and J by 4 bases, leaving 15 bases between them. The CDR3 covers 14 residues. CDR3 residues: CAISQEGQIYEQYF. For the CDR3, the DNA is TGTGCCATCAGTCAGGAAGGTCAGATTTACGAGCAGTACTTC.

This clone appeared a few times. The chain couples TRBV7-9 to TRBJ1-3; the D gene is possibly TRBD1 (5 bases). The CDR3 contains 13 residues. Germline V gene data show CDR1 as SEHNR and CDR2 as FQNEAQ (reference sequence). Trimming cost V 3 bases and J 8 bases, with 11 bases left between them. CDR3: CASSLVPGDTIYF. In nucleotides, the CDR3 is TGTGCCAGCAGCTTGGTGCCGGGGGACACCATATATTTT.

The CDR3: CASSAGGIPSSYEQYF. CDR3 sequence (DNA): TGTGCCAGCAGCGCAGGGGGGATCCCTAGCTCCTACGAGCAGTACTTC. The J gene is TRBJ2-7, the V gene TRBV9, with a weak D call TRBD1 (7 bases). Germline CDR1 and CDR2: SGDLS and YYNGEE. This CDR3 has 16 amino acids. Deletions cut 3 bases from V and 0 bases from J, with 16 bases between. The full variable domain, completed using reference TRBV9 and TRBJ2-7, is DSGVTQTPKHLITATGQRVTLRCSPRSGDLSVYWYQQSLDQGLQFLIQYYNGEERAKGNILERFSAQQFPDLHSELNLSSLELGDSALYFCASSAGGIPSSYEQYFGPGTRLTVT.

This clone was seen once. V usage is TRBV27 and J usage is TRBJ2-1; 9 bases map to TRBD2. Germline trimming cut 2 bases from V and 3 bases from J; bases unmatched to any gene: 5. The germline V gene has CDR1 MNHEY and CDR2 SMNVEV (reference sequence). This CDR3 is 16 amino acids long. The CDR3 DNA follows: TGTGCCAGCAGTTTAGGTAGTAGCGGGGGCTACAATGAGCAGTTCTTC. It is translated as CASSLGSSGGYNEQFF.

The chain links TRBV14 to TRBJ2-3; D might be TRBD1 (5 bases). Germline V gives CDR1 SGHDN, CDR2 FVKESK. This CDR3 region has 12 residues. V lost 0 bases, J lost 8 bases, and 6 bases lay in between. The CDR3 reads CASSQERGTQYF. The CDR3 DNA follows: TGTGCCAGCAGCCAAGAAAGGGGTACGCAGTATTTT.

This chain links TRBV7-9 with TRBJ1-4; maybe TRBD1 (6 bases). Looked up from germline, CDR1 is SEHNR and CDR2 is FQNEAQ (reference sequence). Between the trimmed V and J ends, which lost 6 bases and 7 bases, there was a span of 27 bases. This CDR3 region has 18 residues. The CDR3 sequence is CASSPRAGQPGDGEKLFF. The CDR3 DNA reads as TGTGCCAGCAGTCCCCGGGCCGGACAGCCAGGCGACGGTGAAAAACTGTTTTTT.